The next 13 T cell receptor beta chains were all read from a single sample in a study of identical twins. A single record per CDR3 protein comes from TCRdb applying MiXCR to the 5' RACE reads. The sample has some 1,700,000 distinct CDR3 sequences, under 35% seen once. What was sequenced was cord blood. These receptors were obtained from a newborn girl in good health.

The V gene is TRBV29-1, the J gene TRBJ1-1; the D gene is possibly TRBD1 (6 bases). There are 12 residues in the CDR3. V dropped 6 bases and J dropped 1 base, with 9 bases sitting between them. Germline V CDR1 and CDR2: SQVTM, ANQGSEA. The CDR3 sequence: CSVSRGNTEAFF. The DNA for the CDR3 is TGCAGCGTGTCCAGGGGGAACACTGAAGCTTTCTTT.

This clonotype has more than one count but fewer than ten. The J gene is TRBJ2-3, the V gene TRBV7-9, with 7 bases fitting TRBD2. V shed 4 bases and J 6 bases; nucleotides not matched to a gene: 7. Germline CDR1 and CDR2: SEHNR and FQNEAQ (reference sequence). This CDR3 has 14 amino acids. The CDR3 DNA reads as TGTGCCAGCAGCTCGACTAGCTGGGCCGATACGCAGTATTTT. Translation gives CASSSTSWADTQYF.

The chain couples TRBV19 to TRBJ2-7; D might be TRBD2 (5 bases). This CDR3 spans 17 amino acids. The V gene lost 1 base and the J gene lost 7 bases, with 23 bases spanning the gap. Germline V gene lookup returns CDR1 LNHDA and CDR2 SQIVND (reference sequence). The CDR3: CASSIGIGGPLYNEQYF. The DNA for the CDR3 is TGTGCCAGTAGTATAGGCATCGGCGGGCCACTATACAATGAGCAGTACTTC. Full variable domain (remainder filled in from reference TRBV19 and TRBJ2-7): DGGITQSPKYLFRKEGQNVTLSCEQNLNHDAMYWYRQDPGQGLRLIYYSQIVNDFQKGDIAEGYSVSREKKESFPLTVTSAQKNPTAFYLCASSIGIGGPLYNEQYFGPGTRLTVT.

The V call is TRBV28, the J call TRBJ1-5; TRBD1 matches 7 bases. Germline values: CDR1 MDHEN, CDR2 SYDVKM. Losses at the gene ends were 2 bases for V and 6 bases for J; bases not matched to a gene: 7. The CDR3 has 15 residues. DNA of the CDR3: TGTGCCAGCAGTTTAGGGGACAGATTTTGTCAGCCCCAGCATTTT. This sequence encodes CASSLGDRFCQPQHF.

V and J are TRBV25-1 and TRBJ2-2, with 7 bases fitting TRBD1. The germline V gene encodes CDR1 MGHDK and CDR2 SYGVNS. The V gene end was trimmed by 5 bases and the J gene end by 5 bases; junction bases not matched to a gene: 2. The CDR3 runs 13 residues. The CDR3 DNA sequence: TGTGCCAGCAGTAACAGGGGTACCGGGGAGCTGTTTTTT. As protein: CASSNRGTGELFF.

This clonotype was counted many times. The chain employs TRBV7-2 and TRBJ2-1; D unresolved. V lost 3 bases and J lost 10, with 10 bases in between. CDR3 length equals 12 residues. The germline V gene encodes CDR1 SGHTA and CDR2 FQGNSA. CDR3: CASSFRSLEQFF. CDR3 DNA sequence: TGTGCCAGCAGCTTTCGTAGCCTGGAGCAGTTCTTC. Using reference TRBV7-2 and TRBJ2-1 for the parts outside the CDR3, the full variable domain is GAGVSQSPSNKVTEKGKDVELRCDPISGHTALYWYRQSLGQGLEFLIYFQGNSAPDKSGLPSDRFSAERTGGSVSTLTIQRTQQEDSAVYLCASSFRSLEQFFGPGTRLTVL.

This clonotype was detected many times. As DNA, the CDR3 is TGTGCCAGCAGCTTAGTTTCGGGACAGGGGGCTAATGAGCAGTTCTTC. It specifies CASSLVSGQGANEQFF. This rearrangement joins TRBV7-6 to TRBJ2-1, with 12 bases identical to TRBD1. Looked up from germline, CDR1 is SGHVS and CDR2 is FNYEAQ. The CDR3 covers 16 residues. Germline trimming cut 1 base from V and 7 bases from J; bases unmatched to any gene: 5.

This clonotype was seen a handful of times. The V gene is TRBV10-3, the J gene TRBJ1-2; 12 nucleotides match TRBD1. This CDR3 is 15 amino acids long. Germline V gene sequence: CDR1 ENHRY, CDR2 SYGVKD. V shed 3 bases, J shed 4 bases, and the junction held 3 bases outside the gene matches. CDR3 residues: CAISEGTGGAYGYTF. Written as DNA, the CDR3 is TGTGCCATCAGTGAAGGGACAGGGGGCGCCTATGGCTACACCTTC.

This clonotype was seen a handful of times. The V call is TRBV27, the J call TRBJ2-5; D gene uncertain. The CDR3 has 13 amino acids. Germline CDR1 MNHEY, CDR2 SMNVEV (reference sequence). Deletions cut 4 bases from V and 5 bases from J, with 11 bases between. CDR3 sequence (DNA): TGTGCCAGCAGTTGGAAAGTTGGGGAGACCCAGTACTTC. This encodes CASSWKVGETQYF.

V gene TRBV4-2 combines with J gene TRBJ1-4, with 7 nucleotides matching TRBD1. V lost 1 base to trimming and J lost 6 bases; unmatched junction nucleotides: 11. This CDR3 spans 17 amino acids. Germline CDR1 reads LGHNA; CDR2 reads YNFKEQ. In DNA, the CDR3 is TGTGCCAGCAGCCAAGGGAGACAGGGCGGGTACGATGAAAAACTGTTTTTT. This translates into CASSQGRQGGYDEKLFF.

This clonotype was observed a few times. The J gene is TRBJ2-7, the V gene TRBV20-1; tentative D call: TRBD2 (7 bases). The CDR3 has 15 amino acids. The V gene's germline CDR1 is DFQATT and CDR2 SNEGSKA (reference sequence). V lost 3 bases to trimming and J lost 4 bases, with 19 bases between them. CDR3 DNA sequence: TGCAGTGCTAGTGGTGGGGGCGGGGGAGAATACGAGCAGTACTTC. Its protein product is CSASGGGGGEYEQYF.

The rearrangement joins TRBV25-1 to TRBJ2-1; D uncertain. The CDR3 length is 13 residues. The germline V and J ends were trimmed by 8 bases and 5 bases, with 13 bases remaining between them. Per germline, CDR1 MGHDK and CDR2 SYGVNS. CDR3 DNA: TGTGCCAGCGCAGCATGGACCCACAATGAGCAGTTCTTC. Translating it yields CASAAWTHNEQFF.

This clonotype has a single count. The V and J genes are TRBV20-1 and TRBJ2-7; tentatively, D is TRBD2 (5 bases). V lost 3 bases and J lost 2, with 14 bases in between. This CDR3 has 14 residues. The germline gives CDR1 DFQATT, CDR2 SNEGSKA (reference sequence). The CDR3 here is CSASRGIGAYEQYF. The CDR3 DNA follows: TGCAGTGCTAGTCGGGGTATTGGGGCCTACGAGCAGTACTTC.